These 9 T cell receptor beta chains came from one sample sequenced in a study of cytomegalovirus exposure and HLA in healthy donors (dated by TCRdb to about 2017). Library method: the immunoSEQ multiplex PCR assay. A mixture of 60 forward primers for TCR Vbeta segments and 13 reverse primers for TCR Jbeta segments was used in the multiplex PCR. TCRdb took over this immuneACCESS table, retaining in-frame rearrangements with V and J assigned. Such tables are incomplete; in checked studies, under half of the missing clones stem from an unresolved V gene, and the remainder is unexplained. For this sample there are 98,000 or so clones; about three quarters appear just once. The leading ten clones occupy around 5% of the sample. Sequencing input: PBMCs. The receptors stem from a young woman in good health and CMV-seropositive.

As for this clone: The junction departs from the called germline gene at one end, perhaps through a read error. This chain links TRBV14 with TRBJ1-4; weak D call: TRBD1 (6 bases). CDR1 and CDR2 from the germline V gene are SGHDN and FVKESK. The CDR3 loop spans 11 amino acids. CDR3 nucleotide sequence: TGTGCCAGCAGCCAAGCCGGGACACTAGTTTTT. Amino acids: CASSQAGTLVF.

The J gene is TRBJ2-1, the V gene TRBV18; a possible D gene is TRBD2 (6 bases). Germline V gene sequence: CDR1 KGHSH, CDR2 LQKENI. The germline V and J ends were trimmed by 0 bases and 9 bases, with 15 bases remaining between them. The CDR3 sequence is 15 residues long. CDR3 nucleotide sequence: TGTGCCAGCTCACCACCTAGCGGCGTTGGGACTGAGCAGTTCTTC. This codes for CASSPPSGVGTEQFF.

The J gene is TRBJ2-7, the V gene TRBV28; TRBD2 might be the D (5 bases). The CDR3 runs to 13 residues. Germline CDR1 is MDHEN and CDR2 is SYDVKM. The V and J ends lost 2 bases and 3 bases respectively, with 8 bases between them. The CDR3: CASSLIGGYEQYF. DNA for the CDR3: TGTGCCAGCAGTTTAATTGGAGGCTACGAGCAGTACTTC. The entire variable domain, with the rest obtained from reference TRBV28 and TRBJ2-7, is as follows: DVKVTQSSRYLVKRTGEKVFLECVQDMDHENMFWYRQDPGLGLRLIYFSYDVKMKEKGDIPEGYSVSREKKERFSLILESASTNQTSMYLCASSLIGGYEQYFGPGTRLTVT.

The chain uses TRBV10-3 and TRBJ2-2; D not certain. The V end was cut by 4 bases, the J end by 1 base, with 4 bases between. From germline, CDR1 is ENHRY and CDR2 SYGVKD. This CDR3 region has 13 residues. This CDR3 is CAISAGNTGELFF. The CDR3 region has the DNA TGTGCCATCAGTGCAGGGAACACCGGGGAGCTGTTTTTT.

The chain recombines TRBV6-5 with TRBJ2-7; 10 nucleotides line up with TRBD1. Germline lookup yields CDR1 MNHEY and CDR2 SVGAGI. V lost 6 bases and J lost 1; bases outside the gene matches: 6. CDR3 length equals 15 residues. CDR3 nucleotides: TGTGCCAGCAGCCCCCGGGACAGGGGTTCCTACGAGCAGTACTTC. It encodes CASSPRDRGSYEQYF.

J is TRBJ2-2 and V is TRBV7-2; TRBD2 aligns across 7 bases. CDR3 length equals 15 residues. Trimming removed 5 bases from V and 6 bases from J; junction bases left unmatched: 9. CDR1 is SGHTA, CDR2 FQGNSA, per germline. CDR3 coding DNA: TGTGCCAGCAGCCTTGGACTAGTTCTGCCCGGGGAGCTGTTTTTT. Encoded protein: CASSLGLVLPGELFF.

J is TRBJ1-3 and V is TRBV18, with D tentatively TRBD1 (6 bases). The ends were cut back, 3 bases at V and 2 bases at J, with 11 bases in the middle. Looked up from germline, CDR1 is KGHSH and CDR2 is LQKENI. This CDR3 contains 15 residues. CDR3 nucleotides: TGTGCCAGCTCACCCGCGGACAGTGCTGGAAACACCATATATTTT. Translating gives CASSPADSAGNTIYF.

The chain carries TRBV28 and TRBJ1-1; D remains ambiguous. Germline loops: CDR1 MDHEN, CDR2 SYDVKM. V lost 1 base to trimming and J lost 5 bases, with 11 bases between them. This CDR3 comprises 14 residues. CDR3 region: CASSLLVGRTEAFF. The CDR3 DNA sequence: TGTGCCAGCAGTTTATTGGTAGGGAGAACTGAAGCTTTCTTT.

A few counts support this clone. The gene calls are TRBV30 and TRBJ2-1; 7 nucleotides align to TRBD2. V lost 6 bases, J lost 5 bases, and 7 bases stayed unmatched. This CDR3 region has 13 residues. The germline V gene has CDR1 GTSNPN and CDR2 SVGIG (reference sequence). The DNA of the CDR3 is TGTGCCTGCTATAGCGGGCGTAACAATGAGCAGTTCTTC. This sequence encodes CACYSGRNNEQFF.